This T cell receptor beta chain is from a study of blood T cells in healthy people across ages. The ends were cut back, 5 bases at V and 1 base at J, with 27 bases in the middle. The V gene's germline CDR1 is MNHEY and CDR2 SMNVEV (reference sequence). The CDR3 extends over 19 amino acids. A sample-barcoded 5' primer and a J-beta primer mix were used in a second PCR of roughly 6 to 11 cycles. A single record per CDR3 protein comes from TCRdb applying MiXCR to the 5' RACE reads. This sample has about 1 million distinct CDR3 sequences, with more than 35% found just once. Sequencing used blood. The sequence was collected from a woman aged 55-70 years in good health. The V gene is TRBV27, the J gene TRBJ2-7; weak D call: TRBD2 (5 bases). The CDR3 region is CASSPRLGVSGAQSYEQYF. CDR3 bases: TGTGCCAGCAGTCCCCGTTTGGGAGTGAGTGGAGCCCAATCCTACGAGCAGTACTTC.